This T cell receptor (beta chain) was captured in a study of PD-L1 blockade in urothelial cancer. In the study overall: Bladder-origin urothelial cancer in males covered about 90% of the roughly 30 patients. There were a median of around 140,000 T cells in blood samples.

This clone was observed once. The protocol was immunoSEQ multiplex PCR, while the TCRdb copy is restricted to in-frame clones and leaves out a portion. The sample has over 30,000 clones, about 80% seen once. Germline V gene sequence: CDR1 SGHTS, CDR2 YDEGEE. The ends were cut back, 0 bases at V and 7 bases at J, with 13 bases in the middle. The CDR3 has 14 residues. The time point: pretreatment peripheral blood. For each patient, 1 to 8 samples were obtained, pretreatment and on-treatment. The V call is TRBV5-8, the J call TRBJ2-5; tentatively, D is TRBD2 (6 bases). Material: PBMCs, obtained around atezolizumab (anti-PD-L1) treatment. The receptor was isolated from a man aged 55 to 69 with urothelial cancer. As DNA, the CDR3 is TGTGCCAGCAGCTTGGGTTCAGGAGGGACGACCCAGTACTTC. Translating it yields CASSLGSGGTTQYF.